This TCR beta chain was sequenced in a study of OX40 agonist ivuxolimab in advanced cancers. Study overall: Hepatocellular carcinoma, melanoma, renal cell or head and neck cancer occurred in dose-escalation patients. A male proportion of about 86% was recorded, with mean age about 62 years and range about 20 to 90.

With regard to this clone: Its antigen is undetermined.

Assay used: immunoSEQ multiplex PCR; TCRdb lists only in-frame clones, some missing. The table lists roughly 80,000 clones, roughly 90% of them singletons. CDR3 length: 16 amino acids. Trimming at V came to 6 bases and at J to 12 bases, leaving 22 bases not matched to a gene. Germline CDR1 and CDR2: SGHTA and FQGNSA. Study conclusions and caveats: The expanded peripheral T cells' antigen specificity was not determined. In the 0.1 to 3.0 mg/kg range, CD4+ and CD8+ blood T cells had expanded clonally by week 6.

Sequencing used CD4+ or CD8+ T cells sorted from blood, obtained in a trial of the OX40 agonist ivuxolimab. This TCR derives from an adult with an advanced solid tumor such as melanoma, head and neck, liver or kidney cancer. This chain connects TRBV7-2 to TRBJ2-5; 7 bases match TRBD2. The CDR3, as DNA: TGTGCCAGCAGTCAGAGCAGCGGGGCCCCCCCCGGGGGAGAGTACTTC. This sequence encodes CASSQSSGAPPGGEYF. The whole variable domain, remainder taken from reference TRBV7-2 and TRBJ2-5, is GAGVSQSPSNKVTEKGKDVELRCDPISGHTALYWYRQSLGQGLEFLIYFQGNSAPDKSGLPSDRFSAERTGGSVSTLTIQRTQQEDSAVYLCASSQSSGAPPGGEYFGPGTRLLVL.